These T cell receptor beta chains were read from a single sample in a study of shared clonotypes between healthy human individuals. This table comes from immunoSEQ multiplex PCR, and its TCRdb copy is limited to in-frame clones, with some not included. Among 2 million to 2.5 million clones listed, approximately 93% were seen once. The sample taken for sequencing was naive CD4+ T cells from PBMCs. These receptors were obtained from a young man in good health. Some clones in this sample may be carry-over from other donors' samples. The CDR3 runs from the conserved cysteine through the conserved F or W. The D gene is left open where the match is weak. Expanded clones are given a class, and other clones once, few, many or no size at all.

CDR3 length,J gene,D gene,V gene,clone size,CDR3 DNA,CDR3 protein
16,TRBJ2-6,.,TRBV4-3,.,TGCGCCAGCAGCCCCCTAGGGAGCGCTGGGGCCAACGTCCTGACTTTC,CASSPLGSAGANVLTF
14,TRBJ1-3,.,TRBV7-6,.,TGTGCCAGCAGCCGACGGGACTCTGGAAACACCATATATTTT,CASSRRDSGNTIYF
15,TRBJ2-2,.,TRBV27,few,TGTGCCACCCAAAGGGCCCAGCTTCTGGGCGGGGAGCTGTTTTTT,CATQRAQLLGGELFF
11,TRBJ1-2,.,TRBV29-1,.,TGCAGCGTCGAGGACACTGATGGCTACACCTTC,CSVEDTDGYTF
16,TRBJ1-2,.,TRBV5-6,.,TGTGCCAGCAGCCATGCCCCCCGACAGCCGACCTATGGCTACACCTTC,CASSHAPRQPTYGYTF
15,TRBJ1-5,TRBD1,TRBV11-2,few,TGTGCCAGCAGCCAACGGACAGGGGGCAATCAGCCCCAGCATTTT,CASSQRTGGNQPQHF
14,TRBJ2-1,.,TRBV6-5,once,TGTGCCAGCAGTTATTGGACGGCGGGGAATGAGCAGTTCTTC,CASSYWTAGNEQFF
13,TRBJ2-1,.,TRBV7-2,.,TGTGCCAGCAGCTTACTGGCCAGCAATGAGCAGCTCTTC,CASSLLASNEQLF
16,TRBJ1-1,.,TRBV28,few,TGTGCCAGCAGTTTACCTGACTCGGGAAGGAACACTGAAGCTTTCTTT,CASSLPDSGRNTEAFF
18,TRBJ2-6,TRBD1,TRBV7-3,.,TGTGCCAGCAGCTCCCAGGGGGCAAGGCTTACTGGGGCCAACGTCCTGACTTTC,CASSSQGARLTGANVLTF
14,TRBJ2-7,.,TRBV30,.,TGTGCCTGGAGGGCCGGTACAAGACGGTACGAGCAGTACTTC,CAWRAGTRRYEQYF
13,TRBJ1-1,.,TRBV5-1,.,TGCGCCAGCAGCTTTGGAGCGGACACTGAAGCTTTCTTT,CASSFGADTEAFF
14,TRBJ1-5,.,TRBV19,once,TGTGCCAGTAGTATTAGGCAGGGTATTCAGCCCCAGCATTTT,CASSIRQGIQPQHF
17,TRBJ1-1,TRBD1,TRBV4-3,.,TGCGCCAGCAGCCAAGATCTGACAGGGGGCGCGAGGACTGAAGCTTTCTTT,CASSQDLTGGARTEAFF
16,TRBJ2-7,TRBD2,TRBV27,.,TGTGCCAGCAGTTTATTGGCTAGCGGGAGCTCCTACGAGCAGTACTTC,CASSLLASGSSYEQYF
17,TRBJ2-7,.,TRBV21-1,.,TGTGCCAGCAGCTTTACAAGGGGGCGCCAATACTCCTACGAGCAGTACTTC,CASSFTRGRQYSYEQYF
15,TRBJ1-2,TRBD1,TRBV19,.,TGTGCCAGTAGCCTACCCGGGACAGCTAACTATGGCTACACCTTC,CASSLPGTANYGYTF
14,TRBJ1-4,.,TRBV6-5,.,TGTGCCAGCAGTTATCGGTCTGGCGGTGAAAAACTGTTTTTT,CASSYRSGGEKLFF
15,TRBJ1-3,.,TRBV6-5,.,TGTGCCAGCCGGAGGCAGGGGAGCTCTGGAAACACCATATATTTT,CASRRQGSSGNTIYF
15,TRBJ2-5,TRBD1,TRBV6-1,.,TGTGCCAGCGGAACAGGGGGGTCCTTTGGGGAGACCCAGTACTTC,CASGTGGSFGETQYF
15,TRBJ2-5,.,TRBV5-6,.,TGTGCCAGCAGCTCCCAAGGGTTGGGCGGGGAGACCCAGTACTTC,CASSSQGLGGETQYF
16,TRBJ2-5,TRBD1,TRBV11-2,.,TGTGCCAGCAGCCTAGAAACCGGGACAGTCCAAGAGACCCAGTACTTC,CASSLETGTVQETQYF
16,TRBJ2-2,.,TRBV5-1,.,TGCGCCAGCAGCCCCCGTGATCGGACAACGGCCGGGGAGCTGTTTTTT,CASSPRDRTTAGELFF
19,TRBJ1-5,TRBD1,TRBV2,.,TGTGCCAGCAGTGAAGCGTATTCGGGGACAGGGGGATTTCGGCAGCCCCAGCATTTT,CASSEAYSGTGGFRQPQHF
16,TRBJ1-5,.,TRBV19,.,TGTGCCAGTAGTATAAGCAGGGTCTCGATGGATCAGCCCCAGCATTTT,CASSISRVSMDQPQHF
15,TRBJ2-1,TRBD2,TRBV15,.,TGTGCCACCAGCAGAGTACTAGCGGGAGTCAATGAGCAGTTCTTC,CATSRVLAGVNEQFF
13,TRBJ2-3,.,TRBV7-3,.,TGTGCCAGCAGCAGTACCTGGGGAGATACGCAGTATTTT,CASSSTWGDTQYF
19,TRBJ2-1,TRBD2,TRBV5-1,.,TGCGCCAGCAGCTTGGGGGTGGGACTAGCGGGAGTGATAGGCAATGAGCAGTTCTTC,CASSLGVGLAGVIGNEQFF